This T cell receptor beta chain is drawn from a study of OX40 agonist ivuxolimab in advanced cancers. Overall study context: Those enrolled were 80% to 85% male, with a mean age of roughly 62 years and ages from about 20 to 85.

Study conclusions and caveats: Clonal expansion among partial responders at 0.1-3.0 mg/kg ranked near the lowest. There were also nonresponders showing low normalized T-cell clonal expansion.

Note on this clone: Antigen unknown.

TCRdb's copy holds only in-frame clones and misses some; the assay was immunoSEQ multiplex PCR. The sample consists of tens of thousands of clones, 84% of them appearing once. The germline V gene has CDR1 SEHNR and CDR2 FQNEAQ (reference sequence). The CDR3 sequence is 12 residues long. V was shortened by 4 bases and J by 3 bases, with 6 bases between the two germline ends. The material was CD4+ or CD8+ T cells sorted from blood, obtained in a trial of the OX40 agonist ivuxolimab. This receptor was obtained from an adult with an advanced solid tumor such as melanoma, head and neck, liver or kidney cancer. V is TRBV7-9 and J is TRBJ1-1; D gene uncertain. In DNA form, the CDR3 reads TGTGCCAGCAGCTCCTCTTACACTGAAGCTTTCTTT. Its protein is CASSSSYTEAFF.